This T cell receptor (beta chain) emerged from a study of beta chain features in type 1 diabetes. Study-wide findings and caveats: Shortening of TCRB CDR3s, moderate but significant, appeared in all four CD4+ subsets of Type 1 diabetes patients. Naive, central memory and regulatory TCRB repertoires appeared more similar among patients than healthy donors.

Only a few counts were recorded for this clone. What it binds is unknown. Sequencing targeted expressed TCRB transcripts, as all isolated RNA had been reverse transcribed. The assay was immunoSEQ multiplex PCR, and TCRdb's table has in-frame clones only and misses some. The data show around 400,000 clones, with about 14% seen just once and about 0.019% held by the top ten. V was pared by 3 bases and J by 2 bases, with 10 bases between. This CDR3 is 14 amino acids long. Per germline, CDR1 ENHRY and CDR2 SYGVKD. Sequenced sample: naive CD4+ T cells from blood. The TCR was taken from a woman aged 18-35 years in good health. The chain uses TRBV10-3 and TRBJ2-5; the D gene is possibly TRBD1 (7 bases). The CDR3 sequence is CAISDRGAQETQYF. Written as DNA, the CDR3 is TGTGCCATCAGTGACAGGGGGGCTCAAGAGACCCAGTACTTC.